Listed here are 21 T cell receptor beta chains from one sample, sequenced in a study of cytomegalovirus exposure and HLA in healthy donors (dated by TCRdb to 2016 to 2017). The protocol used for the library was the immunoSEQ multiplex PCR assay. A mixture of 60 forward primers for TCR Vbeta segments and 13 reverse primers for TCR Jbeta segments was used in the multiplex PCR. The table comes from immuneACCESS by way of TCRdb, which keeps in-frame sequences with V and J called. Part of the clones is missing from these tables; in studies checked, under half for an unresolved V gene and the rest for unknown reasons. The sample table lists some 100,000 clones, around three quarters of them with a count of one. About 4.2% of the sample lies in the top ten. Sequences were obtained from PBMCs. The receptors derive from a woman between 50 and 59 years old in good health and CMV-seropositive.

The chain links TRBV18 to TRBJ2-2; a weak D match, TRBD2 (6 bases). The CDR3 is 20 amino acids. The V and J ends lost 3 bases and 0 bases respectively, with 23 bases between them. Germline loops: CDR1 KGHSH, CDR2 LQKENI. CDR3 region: CASSPRRDARYYSNTGELFF. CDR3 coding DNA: TGTGCCAGCTCACCCAGGAGGGACGCCAGATACTATTCGAACACCGGGGAGCTGTTTTTT.

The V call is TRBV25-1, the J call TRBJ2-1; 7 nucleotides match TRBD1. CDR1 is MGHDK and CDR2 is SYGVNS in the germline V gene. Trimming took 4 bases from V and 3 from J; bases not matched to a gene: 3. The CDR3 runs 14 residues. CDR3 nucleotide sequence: TGTGCCAGCAGTGGGCAGGGGGTCTACAATGAGCAGTTCTTC. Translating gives CASSGQGVYNEQFF.

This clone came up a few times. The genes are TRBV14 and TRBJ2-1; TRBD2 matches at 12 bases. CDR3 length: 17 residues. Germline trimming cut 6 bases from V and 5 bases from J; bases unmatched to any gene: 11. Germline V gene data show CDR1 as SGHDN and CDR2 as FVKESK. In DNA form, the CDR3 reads TGTGCCAGCAGACCCACCCTCGGACTAGCGGGAAACAATGAGCAGTTCTTC. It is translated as CASRPTLGLAGNNEQFF.

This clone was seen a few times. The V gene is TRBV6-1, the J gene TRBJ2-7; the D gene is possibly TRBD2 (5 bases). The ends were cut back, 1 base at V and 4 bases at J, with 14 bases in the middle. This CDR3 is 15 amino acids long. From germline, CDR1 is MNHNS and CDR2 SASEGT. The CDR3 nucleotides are TGTGCCAGCAGTGAAGTGGGAGCAGGTCGATACGAGCAGTACTTC. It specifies CASSEVGAGRYEQYF.

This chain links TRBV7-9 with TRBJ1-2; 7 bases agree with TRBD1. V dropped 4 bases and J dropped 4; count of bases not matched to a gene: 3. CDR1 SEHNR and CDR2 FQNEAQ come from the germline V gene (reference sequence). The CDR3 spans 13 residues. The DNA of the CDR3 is TGTGCCAGCAGCTCCGGGACAGCCTATGGCTACACCTTC. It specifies CASSSGTAYGYTF.

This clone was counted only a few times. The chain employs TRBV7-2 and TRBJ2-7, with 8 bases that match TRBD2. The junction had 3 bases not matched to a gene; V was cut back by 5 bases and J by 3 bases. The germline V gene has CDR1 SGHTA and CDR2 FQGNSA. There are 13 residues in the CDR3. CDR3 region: CASSPGGGYEQYF. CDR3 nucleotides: TGTGCCAGCAGCCCGGGGGGGGGCTACGAGCAGTACTTC. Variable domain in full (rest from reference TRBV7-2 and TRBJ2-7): GAGVSQSPSNKVTEKGKDVELRCDPISGHTALYWYRQSLGQGLEFLIYFQGNSAPDKSGLPSDRFSAERTGGSVSTLTIQRTQQEDSAVYLCASSPGGGYEQYFGPGTRLTVT.

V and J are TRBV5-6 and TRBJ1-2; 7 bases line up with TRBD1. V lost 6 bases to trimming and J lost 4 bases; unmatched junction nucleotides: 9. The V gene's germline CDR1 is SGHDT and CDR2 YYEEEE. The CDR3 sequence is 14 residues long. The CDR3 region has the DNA TGTGCCAGCACCCCCCAAGGGGGCGTCTATGGCTACACCTTC. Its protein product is CASTPQGGVYGYTF.

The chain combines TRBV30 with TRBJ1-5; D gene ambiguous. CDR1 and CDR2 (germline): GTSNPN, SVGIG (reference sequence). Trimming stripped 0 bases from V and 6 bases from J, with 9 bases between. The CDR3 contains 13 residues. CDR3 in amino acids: CAWSVRASQPQHF. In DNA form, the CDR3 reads TGTGCCTGGAGTGTCAGAGCGAGTCAGCCCCAGCATTTT.

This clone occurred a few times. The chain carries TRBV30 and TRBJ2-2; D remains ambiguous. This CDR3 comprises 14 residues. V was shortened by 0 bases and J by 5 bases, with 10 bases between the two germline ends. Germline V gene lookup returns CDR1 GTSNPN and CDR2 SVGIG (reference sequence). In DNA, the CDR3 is TGTGCCTGGAGTGTACTTCTAGAGACCGGGGAGCTGTTTTTT. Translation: CAWSVLLETGELFF. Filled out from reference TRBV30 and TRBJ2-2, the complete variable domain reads SQTIHQWPATLVQPVGSPLSLECTVEGTSNPNLYWYRQAAGRGLQLLFYSVGIGQISSEVPQNLSASRPQDRQFILSSKKLLLSDSGFYLCAWSVLLETGELFFGEGSRLTVL.

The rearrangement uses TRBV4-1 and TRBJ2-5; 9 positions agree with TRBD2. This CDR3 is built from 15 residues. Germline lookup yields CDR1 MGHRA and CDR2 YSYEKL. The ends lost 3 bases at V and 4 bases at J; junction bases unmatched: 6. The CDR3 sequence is CASSQGSGGGETQYF. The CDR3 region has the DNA TGCGCCAGCAGCCAGGGTAGCGGGGGTGGAGAGACCCAGTACTTC.

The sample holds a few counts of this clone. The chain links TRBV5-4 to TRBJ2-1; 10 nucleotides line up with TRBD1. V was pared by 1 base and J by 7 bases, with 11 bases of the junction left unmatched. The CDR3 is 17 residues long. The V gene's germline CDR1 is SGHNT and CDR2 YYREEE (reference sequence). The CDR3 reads CASSLPIGDRGRNEQFF. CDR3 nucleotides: TGTGCCAGCAGCTTGCCGATCGGGGACAGGGGTAGGAATGAGCAGTTCTTC.

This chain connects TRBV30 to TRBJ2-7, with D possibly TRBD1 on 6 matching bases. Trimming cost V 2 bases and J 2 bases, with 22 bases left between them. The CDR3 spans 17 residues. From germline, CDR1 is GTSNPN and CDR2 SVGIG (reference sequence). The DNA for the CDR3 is TGTGCCTGGAGTATTGAGGACAGTCAAAAAAGGGCCTACGAGCAGTACTTC. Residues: CAWSIEDSQKRAYEQYF. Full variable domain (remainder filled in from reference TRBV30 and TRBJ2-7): SQTIHQWPATLVQPVGSPLSLECTVEGTSNPNLYWYRQAAGRGLQLLFYSVGIGQISSEVPQNLSASRPQDRQFILSSKKLLLSDSGFYLCAWSIEDSQKRAYEQYFGPGTRLTVT.

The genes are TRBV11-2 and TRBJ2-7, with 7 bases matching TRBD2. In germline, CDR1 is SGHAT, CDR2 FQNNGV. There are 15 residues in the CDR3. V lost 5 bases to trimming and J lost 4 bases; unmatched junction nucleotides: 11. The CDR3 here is CASSRSYGGGYEQYF. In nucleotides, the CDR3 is TGTGCCAGCAGCCGATCGTACGGCGGGGGTTACGAGCAGTACTTC. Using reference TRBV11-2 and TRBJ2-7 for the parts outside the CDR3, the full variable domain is EAGVAQSPRYKIIEKRQSVAFWCNPISGHATLYWYQQILGQGPKLLIQFQNNGVVDDSQLPKDRFSAERLKGVDSTLKIQPAKLEDSAVYLCASSRSYGGGYEQYFGPGTRLTVT.

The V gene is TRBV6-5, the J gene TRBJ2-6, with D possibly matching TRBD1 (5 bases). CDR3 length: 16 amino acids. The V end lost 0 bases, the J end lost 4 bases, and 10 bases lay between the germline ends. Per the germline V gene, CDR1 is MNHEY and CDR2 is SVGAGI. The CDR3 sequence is CASSYSARAGANVLTF. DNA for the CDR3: TGTGCCAGCAGTTACTCAGCCAGGGCCGGGGCCAACGTCCTGACTTTC.

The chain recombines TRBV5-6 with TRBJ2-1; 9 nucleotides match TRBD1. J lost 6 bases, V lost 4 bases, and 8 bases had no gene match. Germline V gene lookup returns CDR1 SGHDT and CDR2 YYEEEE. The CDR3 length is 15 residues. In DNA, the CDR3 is TGTGCCAGCAGCCGGGACAGGGAAGGTATCAATGAGCAGTTCTTC. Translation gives CASSRDREGINEQFF.

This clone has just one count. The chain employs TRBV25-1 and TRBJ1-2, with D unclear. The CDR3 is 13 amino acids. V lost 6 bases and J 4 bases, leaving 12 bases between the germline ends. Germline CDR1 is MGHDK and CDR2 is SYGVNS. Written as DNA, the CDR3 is TGTGCCAGCAGAAGGGAAGGGAGCTATGGCTACACCTTC. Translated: CASRREGSYGYTF.

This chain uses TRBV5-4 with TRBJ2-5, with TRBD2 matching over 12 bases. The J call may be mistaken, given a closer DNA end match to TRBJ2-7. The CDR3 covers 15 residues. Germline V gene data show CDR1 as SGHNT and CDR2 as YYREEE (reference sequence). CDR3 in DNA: TGTGCCAGCAGGCCGACTAGCGGGAGCTCCTACGAGCAGTACTTC. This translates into CASRPTSGSSYEQYF.

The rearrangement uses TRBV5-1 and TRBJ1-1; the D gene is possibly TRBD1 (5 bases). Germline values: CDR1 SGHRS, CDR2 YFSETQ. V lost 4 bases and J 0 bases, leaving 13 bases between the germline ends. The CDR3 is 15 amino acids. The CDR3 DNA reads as TGCGCCAGCAGCCATGGCGGGACTTTGAACACTGAAGCTTTCTTT. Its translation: CASSHGGTLNTEAFF.

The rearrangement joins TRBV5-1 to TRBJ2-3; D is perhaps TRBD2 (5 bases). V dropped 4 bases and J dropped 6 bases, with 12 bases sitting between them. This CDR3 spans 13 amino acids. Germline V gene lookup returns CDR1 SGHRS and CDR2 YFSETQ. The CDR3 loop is CASSPDYSDTQYF. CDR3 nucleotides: TGCGCCAGCAGCCCCGACTATTCTGATACGCAGTATTTT.

The CDR3 nucleotides are TGTGCCTGGTGGAGGGTCGGGTCTGGGAACACTGAAGCTTTCTTT. This gives the protein CAWWRVGSGNTEAFF. This chain joins TRBV30 and TRBJ1-1; D uncertain. CDR3 length equals 15 residues. Per germline, CDR1 GTSNPN and CDR2 SVGIG (reference sequence). V lost 5 bases and J lost 1, with 17 bases in between.

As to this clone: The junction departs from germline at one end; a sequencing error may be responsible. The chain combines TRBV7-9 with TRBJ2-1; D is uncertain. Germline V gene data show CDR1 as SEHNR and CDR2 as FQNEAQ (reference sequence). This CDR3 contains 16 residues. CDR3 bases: TGTTCCAGCAGCTTGAGCCCTCAACTTTTCCACAATGAGCAGTTCTTC. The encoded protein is CSSSLSPQLFHNEQFF.